The rows below give T cell receptor beta chains drawn from one sample of a study of blood T cell repertoires in COVID-19. This table comes from immunoSEQ multiplex PCR, and its TCRdb copy is limited to in-frame clones, with some not included. The data show around 250,000 clones, with about 90% seen just once and around 1% held by the top ten. Sequencing input: PBMCs or T cells enriched from blood (not recorded which). The receptors here all came from a man over 45 who had been exposed to COVID-19. The CDR3 runs from the conserved cysteine through the conserved F or W. A D gene is named only where the DNA matches it firmly. Not all rows give a size; the values are once, few, many and, for expanded clones, a class.

TRBD1	.	TRBV7-2	TRBJ1-1	CASRSTGAGLIVNTEAFF	TGTGCCAGCAGATCAACAGGGGCAGGTTTGATAGTGAACACTGAAGCTTTCTTT
.	.	TRBV19	TRBJ2-5	CASSIGTAEGQETQYF	TGTGCCAGTAGTATAGGGACAGCCGAGGGCCAAGAGACCCAGTACTTC
.	.	TRBV11-2	TRBJ2-5	CASSLEGLRQYF	TGTGCCAGCAGCTTAGAGGGGCTCAGACAGTACTTC
TRBD1	.	TRBV6-2/TRBV6-3	TRBJ1-5	CASSYFGTDSNQPQHF	TGTGCCAGCAGTTACTTCGGGACAGATAGCAATCAGCCCCAGCATTTT
TRBD2	once	TRBV4-2	TRBJ2-3	CASSQDVQRGGDTQYF	TGTGCCAGCAGCCAAGACGTCCAGCGGGGGGGCGATACGCAGTATTTT
TRBD1	.	TRBV15	TRBJ1-3	CATSRGLAPGTGGKMSSGNTIYF	TGTGCCACCAGCAGAGGGCTTGCCCCGGGGACAGGGGGAAAAATGAGCTCTGGAAACACCATATATTTT
.	.	TRBV7-5	TRBJ1-1	CARRQGARTEAFF	TGTGCCAGAAGACAGGGGGCAAGGACTGAAGCTTTCTTT
TRBD1	.	TRBV6-2/TRBV6-3	TRBJ1-2	CASSSETGLSYGYTF	TGTGCCAGCAGTTCAGAGACAGGGTTATCCTATGGCTACACCTTC
TRBD1	.	TRBV29-1	TRBJ1-2	CSVQGGGYTF	TGCAGCGTTCAGGGGGGCGGCTACACCTTC
.	.	TRBV5-1	TRBJ1-2	CASSLVSSNYGYTF	TGCGCCAGCAGCTTAGTGAGTTCTAACTATGGCTACACCTTC
.	.	TRBV19	TRBJ1-5	CASSIGGGGQHF	TGTGCCAGTAGTATAGGGGGGGGCGGCCAGCATTTT
.	.	TRBV6-5	TRBJ2-1	CASSYDFGNEQFF	TGTGCCAGCAGTTATGATTTCGGCAATGAGCAGTTCTTC
.	.	TRBV11-1	TRBJ1-6	CASSQEGLGSPLHF	TGTGCCAGCAGCCAAGAAGGACTGGGGTCACCCCTCCACTTT
TRBD1	few	TRBV6-2/TRBV6-3	TRBJ2-2	CASSRVQGAIGELFF	TGTGCCAGCAGTCGTGTACAGGGGGCGATCGGGGAGCTGTTTTTT
.	.	TRBV15	TRBJ1-2	CATSTGRGGERGYTF	TGTGCCACCAGCACCGGTCGGGGCGGGGAGAGAGGCTACACCTTC
TRBD1	.	TRBV6-1	TRBJ1-1	CASSERNTGDTEAFF	TGTGCCAGCAGTGAGCGTAACACAGGGGACACTGAAGCTTTCTTT
.	.	TRBV21-1	TRBJ2-1	CASSKVGCRTSGRNINEQFF	TGTGCCAGCAGCAAAGTTGGTTGTAGAACTAGCGGGAGGAATATCAATGAGCAGTTCTTC
TRBD1	.	TRBV19	TRBJ1-4	CASRSTGAFWEKLFF	TGTGCCAGTAGGAGTACAGGGGCTTTCTGGGAAAAACTGTTTTTT
TRBD1	.	TRBV18	TRBJ1-3	CASSTTGGAGNTIYF	TGTGCCAGCTCGACTACAGGGGGCGCTGGAAACACCATATATTTT
TRBD2	once	TRBV28	TRBJ2-7	CASSRTSGQYEQYF	TGTGCCAGTTCAAGGACTAGCGGCCAATACGAGCAGTACTTC
.	few	TRBV2	TRBJ1-1	CASSRDMNTEAFF	TGTGCCAGCAGCAGGGACATGAACACTGAAGCTTTCTTT
.	.	TRBV25-1	TRBJ1-3	CASSESRNSGNTIYF	TGTGCCAGCAGTGAATCGCGGAACTCTGGAAACACCATATATTTT
TRBD2	.	TRBV28	TRBJ2-1	CASSFREAYNEQFF	TGTGCCAGCAGTTTTCGGGAGGCCTACAATGAGCAGTTCTTC
.	once	TRBV3-1/TRBV3-2	TRBJ1-5	CASSRGGGQPQHF	TGTGCCAGCAGCCGAGGGGGGGGTCAGCCCCAGCATTTT
TRBD2	.	TRBV2	TRBJ2-1	CASRGGANEQFF	TGTGCCAGCCGGGGGGGGGCAAATGAGCAGTTCTTC
TRBD2	.	TRBV19	TRBJ2-1	CASSPRTSGRGGNEQFF	TGTGCCAGTAGTCCCAGGACTAGCGGGAGGGGGGGGAATGAGCAGTTCTTC
TRBD2	.	TRBV20-1	TRBJ2-5	CSASLQGSGGGGETQYF	TGCAGTGCTAGTCTCCAGGGTAGCGGGGGAGGCGGAGAGACCCAGTACTTC
TRBD1	.	TRBV18	TRBJ1-6	CASSPVGTGSNSPLHF	TGTGCCAGCTCACCTGTCGGGACAGGGTCGAACTCACCCCTCCACTTT
.	.	TRBV6-5	TRBJ2-5	CASSYAPGVGRYF	TGTGCCAGCAGTTACGCCCCCGGGGTTGGTCGGTACTTC
TRBD1	.	TRBV5-1	TRBJ1-1	CASSWDDRGGFTEAFF	TGCGCCAGCAGCTGGGATGACAGGGGAGGTTTCACTGAAGCTTTCTTT
TRBD1	once	TRBV5-4	TRBJ1-1	CASRMRDQGENTEAFF	TGTGCCAGCAGGATGCGGGATCAGGGGGAAAACACTGAAGCTTTCTTT
.	.	TRBV27	TRBJ2-3	CASSFVGGTDTQYF	TGTGCCAGCAGTTTTGTCGGGGGCACAGATACGCAGTATTTT
TRBD1	few	TRBV15	TRBJ1-6	CATSREGQWNSPLHF	TGTGCCACCAGCAGAGAGGGACAGTGGAATTCACCCCTCCACTTT
.	.	TRBV18	TRBJ1-2	CASSVASLANYGYTF	TGTGCCAGCTCAGTAGCTTCTTTAGCTAACTATGGCTACACCTTC
TRBD1	once	TRBV6-5	TRBJ1-2	CASTPRGRTYGYTF	TGTGCCAGCACTCCTAGGGGGCGGACCTATGGCTACACCTTC
.	.	TRBV10-3	TRBJ1-1	CAISGSDGGYEAFF	TGTGCCATCAGTGGATCGGACGGGGGGTACGAAGCTTTCTTT